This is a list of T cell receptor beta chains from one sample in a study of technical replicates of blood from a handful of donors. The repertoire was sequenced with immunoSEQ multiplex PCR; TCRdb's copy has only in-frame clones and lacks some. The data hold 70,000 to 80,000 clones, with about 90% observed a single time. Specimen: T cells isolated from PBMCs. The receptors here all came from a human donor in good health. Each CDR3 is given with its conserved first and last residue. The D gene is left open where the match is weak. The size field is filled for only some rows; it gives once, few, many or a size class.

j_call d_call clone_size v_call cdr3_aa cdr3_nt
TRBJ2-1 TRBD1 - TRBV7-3 CASSLKGTGFEQFF TGTGCCAGCAGCTTAAAAGGGACAGGGTTCGAGCAGTTCTTC
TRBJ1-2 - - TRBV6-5 CASSYLQQSYGYTF TGTGCCAGCAGTTATTTACAGCAATCCTATGGCTACACCTTC
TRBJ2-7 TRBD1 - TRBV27 CASRPTGTYEQYF TGTGCCAGCAGACCGACAGGGACCTACGAGCAGTACTTC
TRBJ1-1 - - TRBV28 CASSLWAGVRPEAFF TGTGCCAGCAGTTTATGGGCAGGGGTGAGGCCTGAAGCTTTCTTT
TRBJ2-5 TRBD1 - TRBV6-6 CASTLGQGEETQYF TGTGCCAGCACCTTGGGACAGGGAGAAGAGACCCAGTACTTC
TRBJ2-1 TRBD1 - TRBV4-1 CASSVRQGSYNEQFF TGCGCCAGCAGCGTAAGACAGGGATCCTACAATGAGCAGTTCTTC
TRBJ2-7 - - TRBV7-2 CASSLSSLSYEQYF TGTGCCAGCAGCCTCTCGTCACTATCCTACGAGCAGTACTTC
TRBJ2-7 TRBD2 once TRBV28 CASSLTGGPSDQYF TGTGCCAGCAGTTTGACGGGAGGGCCGTCCGACCAGTACTTC
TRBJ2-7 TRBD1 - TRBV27 CASSSTGASYEQYF TGTGCCAGCAGTTCGACAGGGGCTTCCTACGAGCAGTACTTC
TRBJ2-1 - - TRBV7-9 CASIPTVDNEQFF TGTGCCAGCATCCCGACAGTCGACAATGAGCAGTTCTTC
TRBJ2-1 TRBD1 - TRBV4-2 CASSHETTGTGLYNEQFF TGTGCCAGCAGCCATGAAACCACCGGGACAGGTCTTTACAATGAGCAGTTCTTC
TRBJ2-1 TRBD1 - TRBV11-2 CASSLGPGAGQGVNEQFF TGTGCCAGCAGCTTGGGCCCCGGGGCGGGACAGGGGGTCAATGAGCAGTTCTTC
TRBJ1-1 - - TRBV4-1 CASSGGPSTEAFF TGCGCCAGCAGCGGAGGGCCAAGCACTGAAGCTTTCTTT
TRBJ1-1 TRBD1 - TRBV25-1 CASSELTGEAFF TGTGCCAGCAGTGAATTGACAGGGGAAGCTTTCTTT
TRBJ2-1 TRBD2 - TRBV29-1 CSAGTRDHEQFF TGCAGCGCCGGGACTAGGGACCATGAGCAGTTCTTC
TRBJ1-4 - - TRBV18 CATNRATNEKLFF TGTGCCACCAACAGGGCAACTAATGAAAAACTGTTTTTT